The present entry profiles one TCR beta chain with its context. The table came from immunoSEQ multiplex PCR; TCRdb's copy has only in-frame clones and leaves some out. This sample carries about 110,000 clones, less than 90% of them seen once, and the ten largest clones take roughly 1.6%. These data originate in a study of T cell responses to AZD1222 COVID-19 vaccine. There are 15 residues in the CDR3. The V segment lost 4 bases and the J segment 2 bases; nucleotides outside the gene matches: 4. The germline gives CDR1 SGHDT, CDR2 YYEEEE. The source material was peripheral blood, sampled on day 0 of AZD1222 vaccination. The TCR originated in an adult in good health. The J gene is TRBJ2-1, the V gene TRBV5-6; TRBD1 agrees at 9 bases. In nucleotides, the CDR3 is TGTGCCAGCAGCGAGGGACAGGGCCCCTACAATGAGCAGTTCTTC. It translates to CASSEGQGPYNEQFF.